This T cell receptor (beta chain) stems from a study of T cell responses to AZD1222 COVID-19 vaccine. It was second doses at about 4 or about 12 weeks that were pooled. Assay: immunoSEQ multiplex PCR; the TCRdb copy retains only in-frame clones and omits some. The sample has over 90,000 clones, around 87% seen once; the top ten hold about 12%. V lost 5 bases and J lost 0, with 18 bases in between. Germline CDR1 and CDR2: SNHLY and FYNNEI. The CDR3 contains 17 residues. Whole-study findings and limits: Possibly, clonal diversity was underestimated; donors were largely white British and included more females.

In regard to this clone: Antigen: not known.

The TCR comes from an adult who received the AZD1222 COVID-19 vaccine. This chain uses TRBV2 with TRBJ2-3, with a possible D match to TRBD1 (5 bases). This specimen consisted of peripheral blood, obtained 28 days after the second AZD1222 dose. CDR3 residues: CASSWVTGYASTDTQYF. CDR3 bases: TGTGCCAGCAGTTGGGTCACAGGTTATGCTAGCACAGATACGCAGTATTTT.